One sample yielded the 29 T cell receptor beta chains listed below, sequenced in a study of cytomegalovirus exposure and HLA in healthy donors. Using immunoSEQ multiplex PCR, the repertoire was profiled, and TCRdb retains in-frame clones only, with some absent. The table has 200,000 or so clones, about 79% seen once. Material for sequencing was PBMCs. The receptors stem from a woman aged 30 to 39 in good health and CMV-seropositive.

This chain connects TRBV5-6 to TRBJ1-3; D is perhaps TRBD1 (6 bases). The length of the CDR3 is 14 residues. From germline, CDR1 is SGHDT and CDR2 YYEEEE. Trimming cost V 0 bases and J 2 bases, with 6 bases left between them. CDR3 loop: CASSLGGPGNTIYF. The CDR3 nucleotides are TGTGCCAGCAGCTTGGGGGGGCCTGGAAACACCATATATTTT.

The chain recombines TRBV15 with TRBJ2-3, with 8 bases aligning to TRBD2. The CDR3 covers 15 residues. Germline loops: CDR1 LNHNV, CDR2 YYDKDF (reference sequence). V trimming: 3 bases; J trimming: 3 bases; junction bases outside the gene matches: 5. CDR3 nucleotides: TGTGCCACCAGCAGGTTAGCGGGACCGACAGATACGCAGTATTTT. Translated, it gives CATSRLAGPTDTQYF.

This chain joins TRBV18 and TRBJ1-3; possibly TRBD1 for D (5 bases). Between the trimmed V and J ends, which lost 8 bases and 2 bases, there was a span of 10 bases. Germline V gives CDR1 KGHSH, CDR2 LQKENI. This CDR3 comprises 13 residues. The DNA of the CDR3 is TGTGCCAGCAGCGGGGACCCTGGAAACACCATATATTTT. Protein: CASSGDPGNTIYF.

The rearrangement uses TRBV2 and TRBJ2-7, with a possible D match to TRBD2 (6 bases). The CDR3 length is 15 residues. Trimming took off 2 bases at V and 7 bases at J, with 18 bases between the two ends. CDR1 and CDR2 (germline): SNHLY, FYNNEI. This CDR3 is CASSEKPGVVSEQYF. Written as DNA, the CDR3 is TGTGCCAGCAGTGAAAAGCCGGGAGTCGTTTCGGAGCAGTACTTC.

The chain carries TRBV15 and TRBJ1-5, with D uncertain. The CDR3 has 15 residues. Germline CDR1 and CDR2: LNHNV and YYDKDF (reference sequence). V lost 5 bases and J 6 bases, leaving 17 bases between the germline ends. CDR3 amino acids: CATSSGGSRVQPQHF. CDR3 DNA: TGTGCCACCAGCTCGGGAGGGTCTCGAGTTCAGCCCCAGCATTTT. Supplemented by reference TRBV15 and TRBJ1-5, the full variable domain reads DAMVIQNPRYQVTQFGKPVTLSCSQTLNHNVMYWYQQKSSQAPKLLFHYYDKDFNNEADTPDNFQSRRPNTSFCFLDIRSPGLGDTAMYLCATSSGGSRVQPQHFGDGTRLSIL.

CDR3 coding DNA: TGTGCCAGCAACGACCCAATGAGGGAGACCCAGTACTTC. Translation gives CASNDPMRETQYF. The rearrangement links TRBV7-6 to TRBJ2-5; D is ambiguous. V was shortened by 7 bases and J by 5 bases, with 14 bases between the two germline ends. There are 13 residues in the CDR3. Germline V gene data show CDR1 as SGHVS and CDR2 as FNYEAQ.

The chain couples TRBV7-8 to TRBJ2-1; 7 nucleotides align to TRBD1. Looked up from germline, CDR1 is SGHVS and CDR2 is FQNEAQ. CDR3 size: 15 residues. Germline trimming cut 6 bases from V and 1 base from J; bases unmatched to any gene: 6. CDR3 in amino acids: CASRGRGSSYNEQFF. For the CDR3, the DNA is TGTGCCAGCAGAGGCAGGGGGAGTTCCTACAATGAGCAGTTCTTC.

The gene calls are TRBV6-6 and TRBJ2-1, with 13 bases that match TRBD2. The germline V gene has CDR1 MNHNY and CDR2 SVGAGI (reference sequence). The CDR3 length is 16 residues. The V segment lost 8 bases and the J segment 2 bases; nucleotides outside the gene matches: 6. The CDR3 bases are TGTGCCAGCGGACTAGCGGGAGATCGTGCCTACAATGAGCAGTTCTTC. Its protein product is CASGLAGDRAYNEQFF.

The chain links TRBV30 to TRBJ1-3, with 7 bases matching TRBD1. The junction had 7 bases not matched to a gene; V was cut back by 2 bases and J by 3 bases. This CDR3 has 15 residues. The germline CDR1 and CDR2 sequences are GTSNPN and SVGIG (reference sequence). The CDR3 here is CAWSSRGLYGNTIYF. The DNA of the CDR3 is TGTGCCTGGAGTAGTAGGGGGCTCTATGGAAACACCATATATTTT.

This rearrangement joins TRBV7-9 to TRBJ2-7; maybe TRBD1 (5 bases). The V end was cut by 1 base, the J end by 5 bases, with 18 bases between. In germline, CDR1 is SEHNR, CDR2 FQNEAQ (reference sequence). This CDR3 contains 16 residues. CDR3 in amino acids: CASSLDGVAGSDEQYF. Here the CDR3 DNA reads TGTGCCAGCAGCTTAGACGGAGTGGCAGGGTCCGACGAGCAGTACTTC. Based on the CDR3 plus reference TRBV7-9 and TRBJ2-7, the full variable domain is DTGVSQNPRHKITKRGQNVTFRCDPISEHNRLYWYRQTLGQGPEFLTYFQNEAQLEKSRLLSDRFSAERPKGSFSTLEIQRTEQGDSAMYLCASSLDGVAGSDEQYFGPGTRLTVT.

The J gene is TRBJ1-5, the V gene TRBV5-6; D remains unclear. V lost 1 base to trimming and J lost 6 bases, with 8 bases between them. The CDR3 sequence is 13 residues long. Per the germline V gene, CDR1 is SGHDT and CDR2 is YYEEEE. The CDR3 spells CASSLRGIQPQHF. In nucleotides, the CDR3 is TGTGCCAGCAGCTTGAGAGGGATTCAGCCCCAGCATTTT.

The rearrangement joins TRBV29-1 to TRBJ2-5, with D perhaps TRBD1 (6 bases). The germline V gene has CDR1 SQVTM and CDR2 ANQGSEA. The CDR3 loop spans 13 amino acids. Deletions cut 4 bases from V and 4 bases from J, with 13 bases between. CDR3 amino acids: CSVVLAGAETQYF. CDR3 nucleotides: TGCAGCGTTGTCTTGGCAGGGGCAGAGACCCAGTACTTC.

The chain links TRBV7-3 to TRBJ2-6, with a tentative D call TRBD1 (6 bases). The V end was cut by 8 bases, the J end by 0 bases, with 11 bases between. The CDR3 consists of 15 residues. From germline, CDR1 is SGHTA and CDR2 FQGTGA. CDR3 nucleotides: TGTGCCAGCGGTGCCAGGGGCTCTGGGGCCAACGTCCTGACTTTC. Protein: CASGARGSGANVLTF.

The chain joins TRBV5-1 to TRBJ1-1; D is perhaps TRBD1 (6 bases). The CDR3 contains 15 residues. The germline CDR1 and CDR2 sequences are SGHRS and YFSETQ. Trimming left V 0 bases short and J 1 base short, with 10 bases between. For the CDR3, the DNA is TGCGCCAGCAGCTTGGTCCCGGGACAGAACACTGAAGCTTTCTTT. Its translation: CASSLVPGQNTEAFF.

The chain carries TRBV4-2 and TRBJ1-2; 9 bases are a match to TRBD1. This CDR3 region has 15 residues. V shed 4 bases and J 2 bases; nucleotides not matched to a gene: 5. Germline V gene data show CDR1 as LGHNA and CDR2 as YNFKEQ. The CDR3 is CASSLGTGLNYGYTF. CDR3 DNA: TGTGCCAGCAGCCTCGGGACAGGGCTAAACTATGGCTACACCTTC.

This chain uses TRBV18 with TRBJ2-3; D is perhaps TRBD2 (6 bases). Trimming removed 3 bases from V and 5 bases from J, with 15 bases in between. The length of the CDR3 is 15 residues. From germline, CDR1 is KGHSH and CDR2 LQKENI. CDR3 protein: CASSPRGLGGDTQYF. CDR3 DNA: TGTGCCAGCTCACCGAGAGGACTGGGGGGAGATACGCAGTATTTT.

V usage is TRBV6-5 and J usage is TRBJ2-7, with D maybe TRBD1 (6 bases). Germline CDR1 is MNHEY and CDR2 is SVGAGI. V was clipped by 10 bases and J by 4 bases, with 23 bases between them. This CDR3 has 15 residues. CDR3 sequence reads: CATTGKTQNLYEQYF. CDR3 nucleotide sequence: TGTGCCACCACAGGGAAAACTCAAAATTTGTACGAGCAGTACTTC.

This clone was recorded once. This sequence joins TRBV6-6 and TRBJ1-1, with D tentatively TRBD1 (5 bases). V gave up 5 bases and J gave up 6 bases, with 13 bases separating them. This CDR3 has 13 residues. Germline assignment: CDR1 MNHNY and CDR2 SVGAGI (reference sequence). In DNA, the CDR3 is TGTGCCAGCAGTCTACAGGTTATGGCTGAAGCTTTCTTT. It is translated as CASSLQVMAEAFF.

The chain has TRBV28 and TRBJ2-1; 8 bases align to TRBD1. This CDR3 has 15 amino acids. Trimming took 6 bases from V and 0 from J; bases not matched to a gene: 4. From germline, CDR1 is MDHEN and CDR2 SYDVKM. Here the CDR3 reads CASSRQGSSYNEQFF. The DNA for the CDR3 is TGTGCCAGCAGCCGACAGGGGAGCTCCTACAATGAGCAGTTCTTC.

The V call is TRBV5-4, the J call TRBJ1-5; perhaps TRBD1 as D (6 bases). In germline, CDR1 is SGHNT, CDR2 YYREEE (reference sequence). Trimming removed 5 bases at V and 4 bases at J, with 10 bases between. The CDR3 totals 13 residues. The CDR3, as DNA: TGTGCCAGCAGTCACGACAGGAATCAGCCCCAGCATTTT. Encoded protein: CASSHDRNQPQHF.

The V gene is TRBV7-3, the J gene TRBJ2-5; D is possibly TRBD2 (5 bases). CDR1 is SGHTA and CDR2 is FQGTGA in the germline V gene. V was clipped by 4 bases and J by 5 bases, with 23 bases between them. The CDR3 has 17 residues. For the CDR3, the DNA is TGTGCCAGCAGCTCTGGCTCTGGTGCGGGCACGGGGGAGACCCAGTACTTC. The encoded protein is CASSSGSGAGTGETQYF.

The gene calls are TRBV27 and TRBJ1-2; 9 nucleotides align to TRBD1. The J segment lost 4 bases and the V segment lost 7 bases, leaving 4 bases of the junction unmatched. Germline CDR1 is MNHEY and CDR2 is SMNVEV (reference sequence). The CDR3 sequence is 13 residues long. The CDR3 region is CASKDRGPYGYTF. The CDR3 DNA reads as TGTGCCAGCAAGGACAGGGGCCCCTATGGCTACACCTTC.

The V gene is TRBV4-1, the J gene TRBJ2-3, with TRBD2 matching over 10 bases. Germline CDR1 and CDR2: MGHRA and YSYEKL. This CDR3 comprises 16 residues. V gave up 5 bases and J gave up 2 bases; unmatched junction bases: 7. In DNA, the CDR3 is TGCGCCAGCAGCTCAAGAGCGGGGGGGGTCACAGATACGCAGTATTTT. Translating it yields CASSSRAGGVTDTQYF.

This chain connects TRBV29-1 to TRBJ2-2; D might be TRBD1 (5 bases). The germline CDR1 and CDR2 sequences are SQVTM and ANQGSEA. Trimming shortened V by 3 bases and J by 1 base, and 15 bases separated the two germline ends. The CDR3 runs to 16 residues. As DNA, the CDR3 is TGCAGCGTTGACCTGGGGCAGGGTATGAACACCGGGGAGCTGTTTTTT. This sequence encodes CSVDLGQGMNTGELFF.

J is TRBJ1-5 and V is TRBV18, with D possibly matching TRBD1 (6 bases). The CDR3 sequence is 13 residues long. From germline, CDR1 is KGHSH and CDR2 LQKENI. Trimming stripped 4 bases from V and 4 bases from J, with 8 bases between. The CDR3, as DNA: TGTGCCAGCTCACAGGACAGAAATCAGCCCCAGCATTTT. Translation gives CASSQDRNQPQHF.

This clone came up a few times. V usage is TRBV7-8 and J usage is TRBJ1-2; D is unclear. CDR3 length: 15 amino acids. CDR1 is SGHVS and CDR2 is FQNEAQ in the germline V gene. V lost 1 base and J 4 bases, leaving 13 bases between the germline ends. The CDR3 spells CASSLDEGRVYGYTF. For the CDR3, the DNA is TGTGCCAGCAGCTTAGATGAGGGAAGGGTCTATGGCTACACCTTC.

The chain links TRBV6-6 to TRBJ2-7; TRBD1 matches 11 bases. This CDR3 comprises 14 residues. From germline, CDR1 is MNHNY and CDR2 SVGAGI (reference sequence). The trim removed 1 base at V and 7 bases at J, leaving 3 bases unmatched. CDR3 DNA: TGTGCCAGCAGTTACTTGGACAGGGGGCGAGAGCAGTACTTC. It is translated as CASSYLDRGREQYF.

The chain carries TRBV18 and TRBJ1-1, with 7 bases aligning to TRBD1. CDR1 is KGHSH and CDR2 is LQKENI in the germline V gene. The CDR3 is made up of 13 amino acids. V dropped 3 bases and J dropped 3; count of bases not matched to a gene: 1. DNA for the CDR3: TGTGCCAGCTCACCTCAGGGGGACACTGAAGCTTTCTTT. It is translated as CASSPQGDTEAFF.

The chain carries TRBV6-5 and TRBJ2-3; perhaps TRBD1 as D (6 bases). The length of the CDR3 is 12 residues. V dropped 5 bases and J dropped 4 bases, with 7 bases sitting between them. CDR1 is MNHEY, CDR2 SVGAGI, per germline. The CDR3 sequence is CASSTGSDTQYF. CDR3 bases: TGTGCCAGCAGTACAGGGTCAGATACGCAGTATTTT.